The 18 T cell receptor beta chains below all came from one sample that was sequenced in a study of T-cell reconstitution after alpha-beta-depleted transplantation in children. Unique molecular identifiers were incorporated when the TCRbeta library was constructed. TCRdb itself ran the PCR reads through MiXCR, one entry per CDR3 protein. This table has around 500,000 distinct CDR3 sequences, around 23% appearing once. The sample was PBMCs, mostly from graft donor cells, taken 360 days after TCRalphabeta/CD19-depleted stem cell transplant. The receptors derive from a boy younger than two who had a stem cell transplant for acute myeloid leukemia, so the T cells may come from the graft donor.

The chain has TRBV27 and TRBJ1-5, with 8 bases fitting TRBD1. Losses at the gene ends were 1 base for V and 1 base for J; bases not matched to a gene: 6. Per the germline V gene, CDR1 is MNHEY and CDR2 is SMNVEV (reference sequence). The CDR3 covers 17 residues. DNA of the CDR3: TGTGCCAGCAGTTTATGGGGACAGGCCCGAAGCAATCAGCCCCAGCATTTT. It codes for CASSLWGQARSNQPQHF.

V usage is TRBV6-2 or TRBV6-3 and J usage is TRBJ2-4, with D unresolved. CDR1 is MNHEY and CDR2 is SVGEGT in the germline V gene. Trimming left V 4 bases short and J 0 bases short, with 16 bases between. The CDR3 spans 17 residues. CDR3 DNA sequence: TGTGCCAGCAGTTTGGACCCCCTCCTCCTAGCCAAAAACATTCAGTACTTC. Its protein product is CASSLDPLLLAKNIQYF.

The chain is built from TRBV7-2 and TRBJ2-1, with TRBD2 identical over 8 bases. The CDR3 has 15 amino acids. Germline CDR1 SGHTA, CDR2 FQGNSA. The ends lost 0 bases at V and 5 bases at J; junction bases unmatched: 3. CDR3 in DNA: TGTGCCAGCAGCTTAGCTAGCGGGGACGACAATGAGCAGTTCTTC. It translates to CASSLASGDDNEQFF.

The rearrangement joins TRBV4-3 to TRBJ1-2; possible D gene TRBD1, 5 bases. Trimming pared 1 base from V and 0 bases from J, leaving 6 bases between. Germline V lookup: CDR1 LGHNA, CDR2 YSLEER. The CDR3 is 14 residues long. The CDR3 protein is CASSQVGANYGYTF. The CDR3 DNA follows: TGCGCCAGCAGCCAAGTGGGGGCTAACTATGGCTACACCTTC.

This clonotype was counted ten times or more. The chain recombines TRBV10-3 with TRBJ2-2; tentatively, D is TRBD1 or TRBD2 (5 bases each). This CDR3 comprises 14 residues. CDR1 is ENHRY, CDR2 SYGVKD, per germline. Deletions cut 2 bases from V and 6 bases from J, with 10 bases between. CDR3 in DNA: TGTGCCATCAGTGAGACGGGGCCGCCCGGGGAGCTGTTTTTT. Protein sequence: CAISETGPPGELFF.

Many counts were recorded for this clonotype. The rearrangement joins TRBV20-1 to TRBJ1-6, with D tentatively TRBD1 (5 bases). V lost 2 bases and J 7 bases, leaving 12 bases between the germline ends. Germline CDR1 and CDR2: DFQATT and SNEGSKA (reference sequence). The CDR3 is 14 residues long. As DNA, the CDR3 is TGCAGTGCTAGACGCCAGGGAAACAATTCACCCCTCCACTTT. Residues: CSARRQGNNSPLHF.

The chain joins TRBV14 to TRBJ2-2, with 10 bases fitting TRBD1. Trimming at V came to 1 base and at J to 6 bases, leaving 2 bases not matched to a gene. The CDR3 extends over 15 amino acids. Germline V lookup: CDR1 SGHDN, CDR2 FVKESK. The CDR3 sequence is CASSQGQGAPGELFF. In nucleotides, the CDR3 is TGTGCCAGCAGCCAAGGACAGGGGGCCCCCGGGGAGCTGTTTTTT.

This clonotype was counted many times. This rearrangement joins TRBV29-1 to TRBJ1-1; possibly TRBD1 for D (5 bases). Trimming pared 4 bases from V and 2 bases from J, leaving 14 bases between. Germline CDR1 and CDR2: SQVTM and ANQGSEA. The CDR3 extends over 14 amino acids. The CDR3: CSVARRVENTEAFF. The CDR3 DNA sequence: TGCAGCGTTGCTCGCAGGGTTGAAAACACTGAAGCTTTCTTT.

This clonotype has more than one count but fewer than ten. The chain combines TRBV18 with TRBJ2-7; possible D gene TRBD2, 5 bases. The V and J ends lost 3 bases and 5 bases respectively, with 17 bases between them. CDR3 length: 15 residues. The germline V gene has CDR1 KGHSH and CDR2 LQKENI. CDR3 in amino acids: CASSPTRGPNDEQYV. CDR3 bases: TGTGCCAGCTCACCTACTCGGGGTCCCAATGACGAGCAGTACGTC.

There are a few counts of this clonotype. The CDR3 protein is CASSHGLGNYGYTF. CDR3 sequence (DNA): TGTGCCAGCAGTCACGGGCTCGGTAACTATGGCTACACCTTC. The V call is TRBV6-5, the J call TRBJ1-2; D call uncertain. From germline, CDR1 is MNHEY and CDR2 SVGAGI. V was trimmed by 5 bases and J by 1 base, leaving 11 bases between them. CDR3 size: 14 residues.

V is TRBV11-2 and J is TRBJ2-5; TRBD2 agrees at 11 bases. Germline values: CDR1 SGHAT, CDR2 FQNNGV. The CDR3 runs 17 residues. Unmatched junction bases numbered 13, after V lost 5 bases and J lost 5 bases. This CDR3 reads CASSILGLAEGGETQYF. DNA of the CDR3: TGTGCCAGCAGCATCTTGGGACTAGCGGAGGGAGGGGAGACCCAGTACTTC. The variable domain in full, completed from reference TRBV11-2 and TRBJ2-5, reads EAGVAQSPRYKIIEKRQSVAFWCNPISGHATLYWYQQILGQGPKLLIQFQNNGVVDDSQLPKDRFSAERLKGVDSTLKIQPAKLEDSAVYLCASSILGLAEGGETQYFGPGTRLLVL.

Many counts were recorded for this clonotype. This sequence joins TRBV7-2 and TRBJ1-5; no definite D call. CDR3 length equals 15 residues. Per germline, CDR1 SGHTA and CDR2 FQGNSA. V was pared by 1 base and J by 1 base, with 8 bases between. This CDR3 reads CASSLVSASNQPQHF. As DNA, the CDR3 is TGTGCCAGCAGCTTAGTTTCCGCAAGCAATCAGCCCCAGCATTTT. Combining the CDR3 with reference TRBV7-2 and TRBJ1-5 gives the whole variable domain GAGVSQSPSNKVTEKGKDVELRCDPISGHTALYWYRQSLGQGLEFLIYFQGNSAPDKSGLPSDRFSAERTGGSVSTLTIQRTQQEDSAVYLCASSLVSASNQPQHFGDGTRLSIL.

CDR3 in DNA: TGTGCCAGCAGCCCCAGGGGCCTGAGCTATGGCTACACCTTC. Amino acid sequence: CASSPRGLSYGYTF. The gene calls are TRBV6-1 and TRBJ1-2; tentative D call: TRBD1 (6 bases). This CDR3 comprises 14 residues. V was trimmed by 6 bases and J by 4 bases, leaving 15 bases between them. The germline V gene has CDR1 MNHNS and CDR2 SASEGT.

The gene calls are TRBV5-6 and TRBJ1-6; D uncertain. CDR1 and CDR2 (germline): SGHDT, YYEEEE. CDR3 length equals 14 residues. V shed 2 bases and J shed 10 bases, with 13 bases lying between them. CDR3 protein: CASSLNRDVSPLHF. The CDR3 DNA reads as TGTGCCAGCAGCTTAAACCGGGATGTCTCACCCCTCCACTTT. Drawing the rest from reference TRBV5-6 and TRBJ1-6, the complete variable domain is DAGVTQSPTHLIKTRGQQVTLRCSPKSGHDTVSWYQQALGQGPQFIFQYYEEEERQRGNFPDRFSGHQFPNYSSELNVNALLLGDSALYLCASSLNRDVSPLHFGNGTRLTVT.

The sample holds a few counts of this clonotype. The chain has TRBV20-1 and TRBJ1-5; weak D call: TRBD1 (6 bases). Germline values: CDR1 DFQATT, CDR2 SNEGSKA (reference sequence). V was cut by 2 bases and J by 3 bases, with 11 bases left in between. This CDR3 has 14 amino acids. The CDR3 nucleotides read TGCAGTGCTAGAACTACAGGGAACAATCAGCCCCAGCATTTT. Its translation is CSARTTGNNQPQHF.

The chain carries TRBV9 and TRBJ1-2; no firm D call. The V gene's germline CDR1 is SGDLS and CDR2 YYNGEE. This CDR3 contains 12 residues. Deletions cut 0 bases from V and 5 bases from J, with 5 bases between. CDR3 nucleotide sequence: TGTGCCAGCAGCGTAGACGCTTATGGCTACACCTTC. It encodes CASSVDAYGYTF.

There are a few counts of this clonotype. The V call is TRBV10-3, the J call TRBJ2-3; D is possibly TRBD2 (6 bases). V was pared by 4 bases and J by 4 bases, with 15 bases between. The CDR3 contains 15 residues. Germline V gene data show CDR1 as ENHRY and CDR2 as SYGVKD. CDR3 DNA: TGTGCCATCAGTGGGGGGGTTTTGGGCGCAGATACGCAGTATTTT. Protein: CAISGGVLGADTQYF.

The table lists this clonotype with many counts. V usage is TRBV12-3 or TRBV12-4 and J usage is TRBJ2-5; TRBD1 matches at 12 bases. V dropped 7 bases and J dropped 6; count of bases not matched to a gene: 9. This CDR3 comprises 15 residues. The CDR3 here is CASIYPGQGAKTQYF. The CDR3 nucleotides are TGTGCCAGCATCTACCCGGGACAGGGGGCGAAGACCCAGTACTTC.